Below, 6 T cell receptor beta chains from the same sample are listed, as sequenced in a study of CD8+CD57+ T cells in acquired aplastic anemia. The use of genomic DNA as template underpinned the TCR beta VDJ and CDR3 profiling. Each CDR3 protein gets one entry after TCRdb re-called the reads with MiXCR. The table lists around 190,000 distinct CDR3 sequences, roughly half of them singletons. What was sequenced was sorted CD4+, CD8+, or CD8+CD57+ T cells (not recorded which) from PBMCs. These receptors were obtained from a human donor in good health, serving as a control.

This clonotype was counted many times. V is TRBV19 and J is TRBJ2-7; 9 bases align to TRBD1. The germline CDR1 and CDR2 sequences are LNHDA and SQIVND (reference sequence). The CDR3 has 16 residues. V shed 5 bases and J 3 bases; nucleotides not matched to a gene: 11. CDR3 DNA: TGTGCCAGTAGTGCGACCGGGACAGGGTATTTCTACGAGCAGTACTTC. It specifies CASSATGTGYFYEQYF.

On this clonotype itself: The CDR3 carries no conserved terminal phenylalanine or tryptophan, so it likely arises from a read error. This CDR3 reads CASSIEATAEQYL. The CDR3 nucleotides are TGTGCCAGTAGTATAGAGGCGACAGCGGAGCAGTACCTC. The gene calls are TRBV19 and TRBJ2-5; D possibly uses TRBD1 or TRBD2 (5 bases each). CDR3 length: 13 residues. The V gene's germline CDR1 is LNHDA and CDR2 SQIVND (reference sequence). Trimming cost V 0 bases and J 11 bases, with 13 bases left between them.

In its sample, this clonotype was seen many times. V gene TRBV12-3 or TRBV12-4 combines with J gene TRBJ2-3, with a weak D call TRBD1 (5 bases). V shed 2 bases and J shed 1 base, with 10 bases lying between them. This CDR3 has 15 residues. CDR3 coding DNA: TGTGCCAGCAGTTTACGACCAGGGTGCACAGATACGCAGTATTTT. Translated, it gives CASSLRPGCTDTQYF.

The chain has TRBV7-6 and TRBJ1-5; TRBD1 matches 8 bases. This CDR3 has 17 amino acids. V was clipped by 1 base and J by 0 bases; unmatched bases: 5. From germline, CDR1 is SGHVS and CDR2 FNYEAQ. The CDR3 DNA reads as TGTGCCAGCAGCTTAGGGGGGGGACAGGATAGCAATCAGCCCCAGCATTTT. Protein sequence: CASSLGGGQDSNQPQHF.

This clonotype showed up many times. The chain uses TRBV4-1 and TRBJ2-1; D perhaps matches TRBD2 (6 bases). V lost 3 bases and J 6 bases, leaving 12 bases between the germline ends. CDR1 is MGHRA and CDR2 is YSYEKL in the germline V gene. The CDR3 contains 14 residues. CDR3 DNA: TGCGCCAGCAGCCAGACTTACGGGGGCAATGAGCAGTTCTTC. Its translation: CASSQTYGGNEQFF.

The chain is built from TRBV5-1 and TRBJ2-6; 7 bases match TRBD1. The CDR3 is 15 residues long. Per germline, CDR1 SGHRS and CDR2 YFSETQ. The V gene end was trimmed by 4 bases and the J gene end by 3 bases; junction bases not matched to a gene: 4. The CDR3 sequence: CASSITGDGANVLTF. CDR3 DNA: TGCGCCAGCAGCATTACAGGGGATGGGGCCAACGTCCTGACTTTC.